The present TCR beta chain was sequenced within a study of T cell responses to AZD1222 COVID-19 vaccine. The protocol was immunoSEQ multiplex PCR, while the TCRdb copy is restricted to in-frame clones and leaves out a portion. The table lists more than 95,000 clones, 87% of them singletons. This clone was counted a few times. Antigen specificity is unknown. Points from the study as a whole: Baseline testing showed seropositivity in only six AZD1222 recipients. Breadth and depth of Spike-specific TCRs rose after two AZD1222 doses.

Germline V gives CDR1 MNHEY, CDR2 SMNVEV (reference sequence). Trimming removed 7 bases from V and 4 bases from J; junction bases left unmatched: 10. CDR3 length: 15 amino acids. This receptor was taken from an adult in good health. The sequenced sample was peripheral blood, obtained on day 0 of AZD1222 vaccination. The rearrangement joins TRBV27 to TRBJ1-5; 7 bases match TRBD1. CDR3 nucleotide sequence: TGTGCCAGCACTACTACAGGGGAAGGAAATCAGCCCCAGCATTTT. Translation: CASTTTGEGNQPQHF.